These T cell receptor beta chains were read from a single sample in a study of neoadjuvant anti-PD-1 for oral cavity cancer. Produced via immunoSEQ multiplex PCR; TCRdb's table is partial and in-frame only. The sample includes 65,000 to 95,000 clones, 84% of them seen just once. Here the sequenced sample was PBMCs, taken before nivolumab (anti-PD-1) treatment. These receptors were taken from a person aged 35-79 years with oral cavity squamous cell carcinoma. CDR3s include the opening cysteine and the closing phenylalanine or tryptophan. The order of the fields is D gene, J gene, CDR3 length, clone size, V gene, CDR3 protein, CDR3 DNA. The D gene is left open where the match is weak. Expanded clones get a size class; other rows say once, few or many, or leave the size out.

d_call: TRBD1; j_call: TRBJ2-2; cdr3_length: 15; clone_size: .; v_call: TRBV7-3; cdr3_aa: CASSLEGAGGGELFF; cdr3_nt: TGTGCCAGCAGCCTTGAGGGGGCTGGTGGCGGGGAGCTGTTTTTT
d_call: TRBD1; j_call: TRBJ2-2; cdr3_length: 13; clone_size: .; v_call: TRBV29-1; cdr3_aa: CSVDRDDTGELFF; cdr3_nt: TGCAGCGTCGACAGGGATGACACCGGGGAGCTGTTTTTT
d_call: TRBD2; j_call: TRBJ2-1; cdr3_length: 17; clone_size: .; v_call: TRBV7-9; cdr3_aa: CASSRTSGSISYNEQFF; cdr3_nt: TGTGCCAGCAGCCGGACTAGCGGGAGTATTTCCTACAATGAGCAGTTCTTC
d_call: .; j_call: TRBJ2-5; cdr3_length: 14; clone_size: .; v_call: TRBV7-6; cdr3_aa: CASSFLTGRETQYF; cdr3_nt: TGTGCCAGCAGCTTTTTGACAGGACGAGAGACCCAGTACTTC
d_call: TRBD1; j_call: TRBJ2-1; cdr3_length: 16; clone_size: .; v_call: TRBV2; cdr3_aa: CASTLPTGMTYNEQFF; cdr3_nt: TGTGCCAGCACTTTACCGACAGGGATGACCTACAATGAGCAGTTCTTC
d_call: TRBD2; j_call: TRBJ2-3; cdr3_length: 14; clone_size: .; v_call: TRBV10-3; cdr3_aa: CATATSQNTDTQYF; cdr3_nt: TGTGCCACGGCGACTAGCCAAAACACAGATACGCAGTATTTT
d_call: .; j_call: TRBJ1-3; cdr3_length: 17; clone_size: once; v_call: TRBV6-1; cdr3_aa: CASSEALGTISGNTIYF; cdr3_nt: TGTGCCAGCAGTGAAGCCCTCGGGACAATTTCTGGAAACACCATATATTTT
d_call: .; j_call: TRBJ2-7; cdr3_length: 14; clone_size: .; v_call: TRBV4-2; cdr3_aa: CASSQDPVVGEQYF; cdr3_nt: TGTGCCAGCAGCCAAGATCCGGTCGTGGGCGAGCAGTACTTC
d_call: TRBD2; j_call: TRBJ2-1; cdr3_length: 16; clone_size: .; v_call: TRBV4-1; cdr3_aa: CASSQEVGLAGGEQFF; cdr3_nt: TGCGCCAGCAGCCAAGAGGTGGGACTAGCGGGCGGCGAGCAGTTCTTC
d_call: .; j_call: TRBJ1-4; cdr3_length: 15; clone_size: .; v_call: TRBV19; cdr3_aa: CASSIDLDNAGRLFF; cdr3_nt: TGTGCCAGTAGTATAGATCTGGACAATGCGGGTCGTCTGTTTTTT
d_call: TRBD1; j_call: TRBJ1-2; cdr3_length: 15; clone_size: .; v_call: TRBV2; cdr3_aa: CASSETGQGLYGYTF; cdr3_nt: TGTGCCAGCAGTGAAACGGGACAGGGACTCTATGGCTACACCTTC
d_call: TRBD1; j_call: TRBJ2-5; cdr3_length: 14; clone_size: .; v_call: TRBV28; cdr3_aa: CASSPPGQQETQYF; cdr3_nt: TGTGCCAGCAGTCCGCCGGGACAGCAAGAGACCCAGTACTTC
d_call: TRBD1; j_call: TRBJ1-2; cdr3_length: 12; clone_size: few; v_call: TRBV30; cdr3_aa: CAWSPGGYGYTF; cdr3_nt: TGTGCCTGGAGCCCAGGGGGCTATGGCTACACCTTC
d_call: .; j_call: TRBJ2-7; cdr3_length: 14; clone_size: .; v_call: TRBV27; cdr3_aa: CASSFHGGTDEQYF; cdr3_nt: TGTGCCAGCAGTTTCCACGGAGGGACCGACGAGCAGTACTTC
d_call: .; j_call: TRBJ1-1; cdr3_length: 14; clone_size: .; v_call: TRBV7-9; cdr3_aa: CASSLEGSNTEAFF; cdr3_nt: TGTGCCAGCAGCTTAGAGGGATCGAACACTGAAGCTTTCTTT
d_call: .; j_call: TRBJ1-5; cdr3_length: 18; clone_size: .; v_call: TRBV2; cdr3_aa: CATQRESGSTNSNQPQHF; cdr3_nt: TGTGCCACCCAGAGGGAGTCAGGTAGCACAAATAGCAATCAGCCCCAGCATTTT
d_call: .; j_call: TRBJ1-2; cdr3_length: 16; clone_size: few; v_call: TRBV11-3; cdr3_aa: CASSRGRDISNYGYTF; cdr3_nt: TGTGCCAGCAGCCGGGGGAGGGACATTTCTAACTATGGCTACACCTTC
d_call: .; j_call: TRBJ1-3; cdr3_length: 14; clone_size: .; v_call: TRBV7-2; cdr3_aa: CASSSTVSGNTIYF; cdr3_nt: TGTGCCAGCAGCTCGACAGTCTCTGGAAACACCATATATTTT
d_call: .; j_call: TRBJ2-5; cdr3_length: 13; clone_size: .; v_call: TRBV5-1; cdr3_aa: CASSSGPSETQYF; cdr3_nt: TGCGCCAGCAGCTCGGGTCCCTCGGAGACCCAGTACTTC
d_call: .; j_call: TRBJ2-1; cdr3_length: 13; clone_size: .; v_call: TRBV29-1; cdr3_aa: CSVGGALSGEQFF; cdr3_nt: TGCAGCGTTGGGGGGGCCCTGAGTGGTGAGCAGTTCTTC
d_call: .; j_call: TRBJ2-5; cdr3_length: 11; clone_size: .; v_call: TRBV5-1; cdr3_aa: CASSSDKTQYF; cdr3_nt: TGCGCCAGCAGCTCGGACAAGACCCAGTACTTC
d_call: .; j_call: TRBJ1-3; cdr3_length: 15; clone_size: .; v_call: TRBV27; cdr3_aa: CASSPRDPTRNTIYF; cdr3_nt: TGTGCCAGCAGTCCCCGGGACCCTACCAGAAACACCATATATTTT
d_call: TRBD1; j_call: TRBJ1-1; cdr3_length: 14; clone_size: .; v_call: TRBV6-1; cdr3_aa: CASSTQGANTEAFF; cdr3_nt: TGTGCCAGCAGTACACAGGGGGCGAACACTGAAGCTTTCTTT
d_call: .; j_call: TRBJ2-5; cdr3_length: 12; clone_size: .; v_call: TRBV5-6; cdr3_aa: CASTLNQETQYF; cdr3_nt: TGTGCCAGCACCCTCAACCAAGAGACCCAGTACTTC
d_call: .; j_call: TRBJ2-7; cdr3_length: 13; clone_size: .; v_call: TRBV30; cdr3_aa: CAWSRWEYDEQYF; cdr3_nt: TGTGCCTGGAGTCGGTGGGAGTACGACGAGCAGTACTTC
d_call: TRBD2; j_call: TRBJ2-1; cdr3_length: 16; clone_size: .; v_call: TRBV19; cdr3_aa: CASSTLSSGRVYEQFF; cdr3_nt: TGTGCCAGTAGCACCCTCTCTAGCGGGAGGGTGTATGAGCAGTTCTTC
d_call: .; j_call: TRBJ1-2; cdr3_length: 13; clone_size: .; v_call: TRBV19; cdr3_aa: CASSILGSYGYTF; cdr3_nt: TGTGCCAGTAGTATTTTGGGATCCTATGGCTACACCTTC
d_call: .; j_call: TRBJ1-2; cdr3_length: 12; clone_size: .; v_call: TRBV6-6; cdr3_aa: CASTDFGYGYTF; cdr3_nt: TGTGCCAGCACAGATTTTGGCTATGGCTACACCTTC
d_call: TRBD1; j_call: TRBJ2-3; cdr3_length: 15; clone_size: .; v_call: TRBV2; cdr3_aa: CASSGQGAGTDTQYF; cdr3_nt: TGTGCCAGCAGTGGACAGGGGGCGGGCACAGATACGCAGTATTTT
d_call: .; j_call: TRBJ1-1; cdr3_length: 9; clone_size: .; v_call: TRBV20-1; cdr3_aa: CSARGVAFF; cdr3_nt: TGCAGTGCTAGGGGGGTAGCTTTCTTT
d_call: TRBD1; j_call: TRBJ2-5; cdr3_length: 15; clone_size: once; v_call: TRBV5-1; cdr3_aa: CASSLTGALGETQYF; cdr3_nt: TGCGCCAGCAGCCTAACAGGGGCCCTGGGAGAGACCCAGTACTTC
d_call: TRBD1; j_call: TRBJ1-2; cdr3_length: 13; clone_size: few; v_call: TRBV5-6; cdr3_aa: CASRLQGVDGYTF; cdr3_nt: TGTGCCAGCAGACTACAGGGGGTTGATGGCTACACCTTC
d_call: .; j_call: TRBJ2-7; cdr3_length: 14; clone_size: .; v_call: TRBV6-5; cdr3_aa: CASSYGQGRGEQYF; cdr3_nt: TGTGCCAGCAGTTACGGGCAGGGTCGAGGCGAGCAGTACTTC
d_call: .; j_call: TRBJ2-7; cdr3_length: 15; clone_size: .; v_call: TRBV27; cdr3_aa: CASSSVRDPPYEQYF; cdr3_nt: TGTGCCAGCAGTTCCGTCCGGGACCCCCCCTACGAGCAGTACTTC
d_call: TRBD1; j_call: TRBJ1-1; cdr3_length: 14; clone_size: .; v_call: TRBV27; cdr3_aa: CASSHETGEPEAFF; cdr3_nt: TGTGCCAGCAGTCATGAGACAGGGGAGCCTGAAGCTTTCTTT
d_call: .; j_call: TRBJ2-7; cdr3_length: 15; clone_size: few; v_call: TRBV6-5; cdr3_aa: CASSYSGQFSYEQYF; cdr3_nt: TGTGCCAGCAGTTACTCCGGACAGTTCTCCTACGAGCAGTACTTC
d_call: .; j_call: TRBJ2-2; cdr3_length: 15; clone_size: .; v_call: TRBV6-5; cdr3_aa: CASTMTDLVVGELFF; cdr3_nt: TGTGCCAGCACCATGACAGACCTGGTGGTTGGGGAGCTGTTTTTT
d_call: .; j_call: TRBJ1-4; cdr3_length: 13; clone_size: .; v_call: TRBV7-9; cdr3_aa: CASSLDSNEKLFF; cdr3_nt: TGTGCCAGCAGCTTAGACAGTAATGAAAAACTGTTTTTT
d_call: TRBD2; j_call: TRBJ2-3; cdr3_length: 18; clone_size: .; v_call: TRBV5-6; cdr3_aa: CASRAEKREIPNADTQYF; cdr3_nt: TGTGCCAGCCGAGCCGAAAAGCGGGAGATTCCGAATGCAGATACGCAGTATTTT
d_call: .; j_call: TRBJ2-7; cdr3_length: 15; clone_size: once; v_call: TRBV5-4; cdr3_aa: CASSSGTYDSYEQYF; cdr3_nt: TGTGCCAGCAGTTCCGGGACATACGACTCCTACGAGCAGTACTTC
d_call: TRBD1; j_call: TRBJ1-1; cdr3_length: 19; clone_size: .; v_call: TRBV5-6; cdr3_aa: CASTYGTGGYTGGNTEAFF; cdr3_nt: TGTGCCAGCACCTACGGGACAGGGGGCTATACTGGTGGGAACACTGAAGCTTTCTTT